These 15 T cell receptor beta chains were sequenced from one sample in a study of T cell repertoires in cytomegalovirus infection. One entry per CDR3 protein results from TCRdb running MiXCR on the reads. This sample has about 250,000 distinct CDR3 sequences, with approximately 15% found just once. Sequencing used CD8+ T cells from PBMCs. These receptors were obtained from a human donor in good health (CMV status not recorded). Some clones in this sample may be carry-over from other donors' samples.

As DNA, the CDR3 is TGTGCCAGCAGCACCCGGACTAGCGGGGGGAGAACGACAGATACGCAGTATTTT. Amino acid sequence: CASSTRTSGGRTTDTQYF. This chain joins TRBV7-6 and TRBJ2-3; 14 bases agree with TRBD2. The CDR3 is 18 amino acids. V lost 5 bases to trimming and J lost 3 bases; unmatched junction nucleotides: 10. Germline lookup yields CDR1 SGHVS and CDR2 FNYEAQ.

This clonotype was counted many times. The rearrangement joins TRBV7-9 to TRBJ2-3; D is undetermined. CDR1 SEHNR and CDR2 FQNEAQ come from the germline V gene (reference sequence). Trimming took 5 bases from V and 10 from J, leaving 13 bases between them. The CDR3 contains 12 residues. CDR3 loop: CASSREERAQYF. The CDR3 coding sequence is TGTGCCAGCAGCCGAGAAGAACGAGCGCAGTATTTT.

The table lists this clonotype with many counts. The chain joins TRBV7-2 to TRBJ2-1; D possibly corresponds to TRBD2 (5 bases). The CDR3 covers 15 residues. V dropped 5 bases and J dropped 5 bases, with 16 bases sitting between them. The germline CDR1 and CDR2 sequences are SGHTA and FQGNSA. The CDR3 bases are TGTGCCAGCAGCATAAACCTTGGACTCAACAATGAGCAGTTCTTC. Protein: CASSINLGLNNEQFF.

This clonotype was seen ten or more times. The J gene is TRBJ1-4, the V gene TRBV11-2; 7 nucleotides match TRBD1. The V and J ends lost 5 bases and 1 base, in that order; junction bases with no gene match: 7. Germline V lookup: CDR1 SGHAT, CDR2 FQNNGV. The CDR3 spans 16 residues. CDR3 DNA: TGTGCCAGCAGCCCGGGACAGACGATAACTAATGAAAAACTGTTTTTT. This sequence encodes CASSPGQTITNEKLFF.

This clonotype was counted ten times or more. The gene calls are TRBV7-9 and TRBJ1-1; no definite D call. The CDR3 extends over 14 amino acids. The germline V gene encodes CDR1 SEHNR and CDR2 FQNEAQ (reference sequence). The V gene lost 5 bases and the J gene lost 5 bases, with 15 bases spanning the gap. The DNA for the CDR3 is TGTGCCAGCAGCAATCTAAGCGGCGGGACTGAAGCTTTCTTT. This sequence encodes CASSNLSGGTEAFF.

The chain carries TRBV5-5 and TRBJ1-1; 8 bases are a match to TRBD1. J gave up 5 bases and V 4 bases, and 7 bases lay outside the gene matches. Germline CDR1 reads SGHKS; CDR2 reads YYEKEE (reference sequence). This CDR3 is 14 amino acids long. CDR3 in DNA: TGTGCCAGCAGCCCTGGACAGGGATGGACTGAAGCTTTCTTT. Protein product: CASSPGQGWTEAFF.

The chain recombines TRBV3-1 with TRBJ2-7, with 7 bases that match TRBD1. Germline CDR1 reads LGHDT; CDR2 reads YNNKEL (reference sequence). The CDR3 is 17 residues long. Unmatched junction bases numbered 17, after V lost 4 bases and J lost 5 bases. CDR3 bases: TGTGCCAGCAGCCCAGCCCCTCTCCGGGACAGTAACCACGAGCAGTACTTC. Translated: CASSPAPLRDSNHEQYF.

J is TRBJ1-1 and V is TRBV7-9; no firm D call. The CDR3 loop spans 17 amino acids. Trimming cost V 3 bases and J 2 bases, with 19 bases left between them. Germline V gene data show CDR1 as SEHNR and CDR2 as FQNEAQ (reference sequence). The chain's CDR3 is CASSFSFQAPSNTEAFF. The CDR3 DNA reads as TGTGCCAGCAGCTTTAGTTTCCAGGCGCCTTCAAACACTGAAGCTTTCTTT.

This chain uses TRBV5-5 with TRBJ2-3, with TRBD2 identical over 14 bases. From germline, CDR1 is SGHKS and CDR2 YYEKEE (reference sequence). V shed 4 bases and J 6 bases; nucleotides not matched to a gene: 4. This CDR3 comprises 15 residues. The chain's CDR3 is CASSGWTSGGDTQYF. Written as DNA, the CDR3 is TGTGCCAGCAGCGGATGGACTAGCGGGGGGGATACGCAGTATTTT.

This clonotype was counted a few times. The chain combines TRBV20-1 with TRBJ2-2, with 7 positions matching TRBD1. CDR1 and CDR2 from the germline V gene are DFQATT and SNEGSKA (reference sequence). V lost 2 bases to trimming and J lost 0 bases; unmatched junction nucleotides: 6. The CDR3 runs 16 residues. The CDR3 region has the DNA TGCAGTGCTAGAACCCGGGACAGTACGAACACCGGGGAGCTGTTTTTT. Residues: CSARTRDSTNTGELFF.

This clonotype was counted at least ten times. The rearrangement uses TRBV7-6 and TRBJ1-2; D is unresolved. Germline V lookup: CDR1 SGHVS, CDR2 FNYEAQ. The CDR3 is 15 amino acids. The ends were cut back, 4 bases at V and 7 bases at J, with 19 bases in the middle. CDR3 region: CASSSMDSFGGGYTF. The CDR3 DNA is TGTGCCAGCAGCTCAATGGACTCCTTCGGCGGTGGCTACACCTTC.

This clonotype has a handful of counts. The chain combines TRBV6-2 or TRBV6-3 with TRBJ2-2, with D possibly being TRBD1 (5 bases). The germline V gene has CDR1 MNHEY and CDR2 SVGEGT. V lost 5 bases and J 1 base, leaving 17 bases between the germline ends. The CDR3 extends over 17 amino acids. CDR3 DNA sequence: TGTGCCAGCAGTCCCAGGGAACCTCGCCTGAACACCGGGGAGCTGTTTTTT. Amino acid sequence: CASSPREPRLNTGELFF.

This clonotype has just a few counts. The genes are TRBV12-3 or TRBV12-4 and TRBJ1-1, with D unresolved. The V end was cut by 7 bases, the J end by 3 bases, with 15 bases between. CDR3 length: 14 residues. Here the CDR3 reads CASTLHPGYTEAFF. In DNA, the CDR3 is TGTGCCAGCACCCTCCACCCAGGCTACACTGAAGCTTTCTTT.

The chain combines TRBV5-1 with TRBJ2-1; 13 bases fit TRBD2. Germline-derived CDR1 and CDR2 are SGHRS and YFSETQ. There are 17 residues in the CDR3. The ends lost 4 bases at V and 7 bases at J; junction bases unmatched: 11. The CDR3 sequence is CASSQTSGGPRRNEQFF. DNA of the CDR3: TGCGCCAGCAGCCAGACTAGCGGGGGGCCGAGAAGGAATGAGCAGTTCTTC.

The rearrangement links TRBV29-1 to TRBJ2-1, with 12 nucleotides matching TRBD2. Germline V lookup: CDR1 SQVTM, CDR2 ANQGSEA. V lost 2 bases and J lost 5; bases outside the gene matches: 4. This CDR3 region has 15 residues. CDR3 sequence (DNA): TGCAGCGTTGAACTAGCGGGGGGGGTAGACAATGAGCAGTTCTTC. Translation gives CSVELAGGVDNEQFF.